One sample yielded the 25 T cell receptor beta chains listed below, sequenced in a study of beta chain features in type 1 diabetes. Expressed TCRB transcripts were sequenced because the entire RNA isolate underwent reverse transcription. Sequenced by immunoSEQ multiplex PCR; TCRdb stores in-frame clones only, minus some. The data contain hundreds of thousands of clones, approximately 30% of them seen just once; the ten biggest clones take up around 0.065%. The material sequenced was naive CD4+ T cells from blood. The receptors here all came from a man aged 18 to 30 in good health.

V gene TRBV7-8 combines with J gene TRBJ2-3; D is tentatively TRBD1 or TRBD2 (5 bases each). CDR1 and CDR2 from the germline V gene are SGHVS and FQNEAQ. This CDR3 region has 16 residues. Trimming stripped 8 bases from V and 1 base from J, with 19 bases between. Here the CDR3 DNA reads TGTGCCAGCCACTCGCCGGGACCCCCAGGCACAGATACGCAGTATTTT. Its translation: CASHSPGPPGTDTQYF. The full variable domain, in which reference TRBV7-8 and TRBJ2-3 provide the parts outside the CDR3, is GAGVSQSPRYKVAKRGQDVALRCDPISGHVSLFWYQQALGQGPEFLTYFQNEAQLDKSGLPSDRFFAERPEGSVSTLKIQRTQQEDSAVYLCASHSPGPPGTDTQYFGPGTRLTVL.

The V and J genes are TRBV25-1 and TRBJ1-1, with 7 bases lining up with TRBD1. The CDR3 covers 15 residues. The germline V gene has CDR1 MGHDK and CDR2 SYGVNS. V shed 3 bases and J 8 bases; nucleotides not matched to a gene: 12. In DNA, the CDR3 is TGTGCCAGCAGTGATACAGGGGCGGGACGGAGGGAAGCTTTCTTT. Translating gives CASSDTGAGRREAFF.

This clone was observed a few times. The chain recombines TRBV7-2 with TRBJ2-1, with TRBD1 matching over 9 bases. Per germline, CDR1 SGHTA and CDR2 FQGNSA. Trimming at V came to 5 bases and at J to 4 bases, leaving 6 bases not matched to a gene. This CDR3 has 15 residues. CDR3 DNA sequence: TGTGCCAGCAGCATAGACAGGGGGAGTTACAATGAGCAGTTCTTC. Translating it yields CASSIDRGSYNEQFF. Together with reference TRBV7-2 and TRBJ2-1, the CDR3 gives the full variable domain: GAGVSQSPSNKVTEKGKDVELRCDPISGHTALYWYRQSLGQGLEFLIYFQGNSAPDKSGLPSDRFSAERTGGSVSTLTIQRTQQEDSAVYLCASSIDRGSYNEQFFGPGTRLTVL.

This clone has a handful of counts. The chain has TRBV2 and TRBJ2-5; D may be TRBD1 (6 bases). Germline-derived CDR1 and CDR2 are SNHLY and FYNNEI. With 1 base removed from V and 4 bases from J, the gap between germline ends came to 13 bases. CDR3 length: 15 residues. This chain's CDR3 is CASSEGTGQGETQYF. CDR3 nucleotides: TGTGCCAGCAGTGAAGGTACAGGGCAGGGAGAGACCCAGTACTTC.

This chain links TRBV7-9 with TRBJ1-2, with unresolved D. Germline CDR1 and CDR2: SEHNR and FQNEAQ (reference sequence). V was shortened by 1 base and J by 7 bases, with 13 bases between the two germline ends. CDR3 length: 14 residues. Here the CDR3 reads CASSLEVSDPGYTF. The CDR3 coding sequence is TGTGCCAGCAGCTTAGAGGTATCCGACCCTGGCTACACCTTC. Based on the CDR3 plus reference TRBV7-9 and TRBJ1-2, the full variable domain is DTGVSQNPRHKITKRGQNVTFRCDPISEHNRLYWYRQTLGQGPEFLTYFQNEAQLEKSRLLSDRFSAERPKGSFSTLEIQRTEQGDSAMYLCASSLEVSDPGYTFGSGTRLTVV.

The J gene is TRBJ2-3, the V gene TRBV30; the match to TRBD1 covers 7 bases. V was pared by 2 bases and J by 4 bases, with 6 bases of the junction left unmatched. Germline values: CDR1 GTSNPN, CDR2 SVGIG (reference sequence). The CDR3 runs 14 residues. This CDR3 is CAWSKGQRADTQYF. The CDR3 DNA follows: TGTGCCTGGAGTAAGGGACAGAGGGCAGATACGCAGTATTTT.

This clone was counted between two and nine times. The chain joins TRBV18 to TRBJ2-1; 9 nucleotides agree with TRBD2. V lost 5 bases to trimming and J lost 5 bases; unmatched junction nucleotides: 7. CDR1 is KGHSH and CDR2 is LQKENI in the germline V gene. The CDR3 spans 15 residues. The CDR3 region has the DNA TGTGCCAGCTCAACCAGCGGGAGGTATGACAATGAGCAGTTCTTC. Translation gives CASSTSGRYDNEQFF.

CDR3 in DNA: TGTGCCAGCAGAAAACTAGCGGTCTACGAGCAGTACTTC. Protein product: CASRKLAVYEQYF. This chain links TRBV6-5 with TRBJ2-7; TRBD2 matches 8 bases. There are 13 residues in the CDR3. CDR1 is MNHEY and CDR2 is SVGAGI in the germline V gene. With V trimmed by 6 bases and J by 3 bases, 4 bases remained unmatched.

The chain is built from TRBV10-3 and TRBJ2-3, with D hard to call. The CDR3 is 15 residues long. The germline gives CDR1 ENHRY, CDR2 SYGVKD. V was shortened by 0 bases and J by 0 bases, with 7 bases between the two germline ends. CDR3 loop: CAISESLQSTDTQYF. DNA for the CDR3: TGTGCCATCAGTGAGTCGCTCCAAAGCACAGATACGCAGTATTTT.

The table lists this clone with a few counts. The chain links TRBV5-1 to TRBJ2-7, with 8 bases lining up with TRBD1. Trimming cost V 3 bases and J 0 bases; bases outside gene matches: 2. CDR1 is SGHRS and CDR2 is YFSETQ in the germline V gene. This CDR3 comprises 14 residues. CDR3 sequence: CASSSTGGSYEQYF. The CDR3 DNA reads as TGCGCCAGCAGCTCTACAGGGGGCTCCTACGAGCAGTACTTC.

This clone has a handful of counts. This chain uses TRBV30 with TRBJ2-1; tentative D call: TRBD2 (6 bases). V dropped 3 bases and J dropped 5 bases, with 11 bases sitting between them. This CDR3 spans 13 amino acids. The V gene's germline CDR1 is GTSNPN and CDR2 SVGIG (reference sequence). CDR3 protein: CAWRLGGDNEQFF. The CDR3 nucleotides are TGTGCCTGGAGGCTGGGGGGAGACAATGAGCAGTTCTTC.

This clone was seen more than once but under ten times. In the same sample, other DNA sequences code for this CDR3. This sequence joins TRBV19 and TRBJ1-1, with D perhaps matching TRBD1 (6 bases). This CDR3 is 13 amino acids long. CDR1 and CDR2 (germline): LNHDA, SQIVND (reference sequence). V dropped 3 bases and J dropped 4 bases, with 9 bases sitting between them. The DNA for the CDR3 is TGTGCCAGTAGTATCGGGGGCGGCACTGAAGCTTTCTTT. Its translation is CASSIGGGTEAFF.

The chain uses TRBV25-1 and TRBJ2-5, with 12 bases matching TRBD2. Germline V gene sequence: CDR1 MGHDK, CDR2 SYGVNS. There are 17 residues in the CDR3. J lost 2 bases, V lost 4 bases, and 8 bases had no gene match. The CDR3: CASSATSGSQHQETQYF. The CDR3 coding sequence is TGTGCCAGCAGTGCGACTAGCGGGAGCCAACATCAAGAGACCCAGTACTTC.

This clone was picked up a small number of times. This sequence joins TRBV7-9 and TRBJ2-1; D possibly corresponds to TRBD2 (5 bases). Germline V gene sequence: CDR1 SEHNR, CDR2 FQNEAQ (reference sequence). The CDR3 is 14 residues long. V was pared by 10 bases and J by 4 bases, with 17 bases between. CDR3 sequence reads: CATPVLADYNEQFF. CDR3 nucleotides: TGTGCCACCCCCGTGCTAGCAGATTACAATGAGCAGTTCTTC.

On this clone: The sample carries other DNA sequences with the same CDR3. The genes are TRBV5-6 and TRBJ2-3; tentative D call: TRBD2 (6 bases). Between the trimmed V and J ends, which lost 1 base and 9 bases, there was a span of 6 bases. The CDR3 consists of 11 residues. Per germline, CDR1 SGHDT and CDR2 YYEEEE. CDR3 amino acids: CASSLRGTQYF. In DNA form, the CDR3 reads TGTGCCAGCAGCTTGCGGGGGACGCAGTATTTT.

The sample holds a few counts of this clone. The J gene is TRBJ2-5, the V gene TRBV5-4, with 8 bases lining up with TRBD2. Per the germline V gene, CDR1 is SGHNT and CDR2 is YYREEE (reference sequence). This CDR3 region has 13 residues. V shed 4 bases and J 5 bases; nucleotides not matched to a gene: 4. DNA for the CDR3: TGTGCCAGCAGCCTGGGACTAGTGGAGACCCAGTACTTC. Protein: CASSLGLVETQYF.

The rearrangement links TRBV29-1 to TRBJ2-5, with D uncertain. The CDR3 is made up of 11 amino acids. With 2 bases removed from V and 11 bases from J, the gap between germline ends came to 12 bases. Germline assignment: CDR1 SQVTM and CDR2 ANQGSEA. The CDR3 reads CSVETELEQYF. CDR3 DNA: TGCAGCGTTGAAACTGAGTTGGAGCAGTACTTC.

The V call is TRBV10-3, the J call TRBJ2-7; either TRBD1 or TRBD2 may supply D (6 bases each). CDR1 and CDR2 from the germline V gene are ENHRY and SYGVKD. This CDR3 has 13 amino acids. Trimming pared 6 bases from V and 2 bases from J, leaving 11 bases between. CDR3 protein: CAIRGGDTYEQYF. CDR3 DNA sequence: TGTGCCATCAGGGGGGGCGATACCTACGAGCAGTACTTC.

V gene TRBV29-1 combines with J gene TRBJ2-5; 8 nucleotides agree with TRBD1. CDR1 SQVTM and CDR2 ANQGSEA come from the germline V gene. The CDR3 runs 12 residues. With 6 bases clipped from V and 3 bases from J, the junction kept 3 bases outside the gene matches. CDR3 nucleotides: TGCAGCGTCAAGACAGGGGAAGAGACCCAGTACTTC. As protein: CSVKTGEETQYF.

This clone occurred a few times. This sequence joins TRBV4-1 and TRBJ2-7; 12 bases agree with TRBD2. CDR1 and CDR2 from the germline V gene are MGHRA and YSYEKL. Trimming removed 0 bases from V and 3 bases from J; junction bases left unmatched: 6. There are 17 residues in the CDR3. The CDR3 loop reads CASSQDRGLAGFYEQYF. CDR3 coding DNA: TGCGCCAGCAGCCAAGACCGAGGACTAGCGGGATTCTACGAGCAGTACTTC.

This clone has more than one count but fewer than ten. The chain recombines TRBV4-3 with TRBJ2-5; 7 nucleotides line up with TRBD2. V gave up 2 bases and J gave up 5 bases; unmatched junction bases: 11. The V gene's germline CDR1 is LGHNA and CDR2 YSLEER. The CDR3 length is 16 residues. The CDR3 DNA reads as TGCGCCAGCAGCCAACCCAGCGGGGCCCCCCGGGAGACCCAGTACTTC. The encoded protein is CASSQPSGAPRETQYF.

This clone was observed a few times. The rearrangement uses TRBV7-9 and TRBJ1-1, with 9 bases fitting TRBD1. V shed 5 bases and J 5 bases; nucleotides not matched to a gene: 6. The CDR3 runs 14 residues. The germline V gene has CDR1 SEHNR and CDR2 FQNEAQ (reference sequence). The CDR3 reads CASSRQGDLTEAFF. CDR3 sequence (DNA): TGTGCCAGCAGCCGACAGGGGGATTTAACTGAAGCTTTCTTT.

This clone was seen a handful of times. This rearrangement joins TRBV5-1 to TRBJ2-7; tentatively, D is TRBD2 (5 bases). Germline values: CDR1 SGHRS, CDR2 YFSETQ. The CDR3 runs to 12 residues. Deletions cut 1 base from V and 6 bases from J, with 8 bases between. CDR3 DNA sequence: TGCGCCAGCAGCTTGCCTAGCAGCGAGCAGTACTTC. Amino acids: CASSLPSSEQYF.

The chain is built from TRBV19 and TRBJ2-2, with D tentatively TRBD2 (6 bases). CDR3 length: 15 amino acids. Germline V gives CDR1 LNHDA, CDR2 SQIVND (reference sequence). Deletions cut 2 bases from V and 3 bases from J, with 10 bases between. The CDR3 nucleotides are TGTGCCAGTAGTATACTGGGCGGGGACACCGGGGAGCTGTTTTTT. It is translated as CASSILGGDTGELFF.

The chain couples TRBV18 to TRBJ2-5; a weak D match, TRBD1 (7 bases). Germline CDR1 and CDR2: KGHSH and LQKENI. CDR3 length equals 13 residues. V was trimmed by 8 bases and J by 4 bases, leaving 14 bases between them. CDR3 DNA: TGTGCCAGCAAAGACCAGGGGGGAGAGACCCAGTACTTC. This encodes CASKDQGGETQYF.